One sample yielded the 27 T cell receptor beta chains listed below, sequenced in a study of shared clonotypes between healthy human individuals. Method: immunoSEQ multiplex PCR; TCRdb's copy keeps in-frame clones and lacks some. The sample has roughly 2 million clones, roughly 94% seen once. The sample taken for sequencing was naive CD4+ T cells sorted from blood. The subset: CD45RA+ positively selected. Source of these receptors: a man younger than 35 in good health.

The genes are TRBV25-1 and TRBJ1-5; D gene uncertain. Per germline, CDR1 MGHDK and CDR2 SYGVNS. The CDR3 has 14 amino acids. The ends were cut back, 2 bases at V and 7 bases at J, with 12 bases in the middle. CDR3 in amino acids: CASSEPTWVQPQHF. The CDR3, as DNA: TGTGCCAGCAGTGAACCCACTTGGGTGCAGCCCCAGCATTTT. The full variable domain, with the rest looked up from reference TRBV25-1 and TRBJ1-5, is EADIYQTPRYLVIGTGKKITLECSQTMGHDKMYWYQQDPGMELHLIHYSYGVNSTEKGDLSSESTVSRIRTEHFPLTLESARPSHTSQYLCASSEPTWVQPQHFGDGTRLSIL.

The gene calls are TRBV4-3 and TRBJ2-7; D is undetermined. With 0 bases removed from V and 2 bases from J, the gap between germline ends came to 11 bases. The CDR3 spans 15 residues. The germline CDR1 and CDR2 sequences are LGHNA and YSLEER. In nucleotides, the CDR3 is TGCGCCAGCAGCCAAGACCCTTTGAGCGCCTACGAGCAGTACTTC. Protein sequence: CASSQDPLSAYEQYF.

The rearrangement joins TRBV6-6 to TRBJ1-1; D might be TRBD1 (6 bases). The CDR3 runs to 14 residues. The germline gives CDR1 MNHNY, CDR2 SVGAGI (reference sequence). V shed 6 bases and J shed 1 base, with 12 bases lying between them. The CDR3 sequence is CASSPGTKNTEAFF. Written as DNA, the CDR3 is TGTGCCAGCAGCCCCGGGACAAAGAACACTGAAGCTTTCTTT.

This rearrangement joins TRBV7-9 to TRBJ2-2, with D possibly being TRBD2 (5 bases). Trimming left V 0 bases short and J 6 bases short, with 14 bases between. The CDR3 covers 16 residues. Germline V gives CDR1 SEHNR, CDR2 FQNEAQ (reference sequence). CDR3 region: CASSLAGARGSGELFF. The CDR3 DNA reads TGTGCCAGCAGCTTAGCGGGAGCCCGAGGATCCGGGGAGCTGTTTTTT.

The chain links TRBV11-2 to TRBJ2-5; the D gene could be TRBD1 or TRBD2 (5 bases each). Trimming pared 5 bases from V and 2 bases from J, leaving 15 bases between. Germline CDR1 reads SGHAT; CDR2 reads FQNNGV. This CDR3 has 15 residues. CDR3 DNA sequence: TGTGCCAGCAGCCAGCGAGGGGCGGGTCAAGAGACCCAGTACTTC. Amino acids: CASSQRGAGQETQYF.

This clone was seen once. CDR3 loop: CASSLGRVSGVYEQYF. As DNA, the CDR3 is TGCGCCAGCAGTCTTGGACGGGTGAGTGGAGTTTACGAGCAGTACTTC. The J gene is TRBJ2-7, the V gene TRBV5-1, with D uncertain. Between the trimmed V and J ends, which lost 5 bases and 4 bases, there was a span of 22 bases. CDR3 length: 16 amino acids. Germline CDR1 reads SGHRS; CDR2 reads YFSETQ. The full variable domain, with the rest looked up from reference TRBV5-1 and TRBJ2-7, is KAGVTQTPRYLIKTRGQQVTLSCSPISGHRSVSWYQQTPGQGLQFLFEYFSETQRNKGNFPGRFSGRQFSNSRSEMNVSTLELGDSALYLCASSLGRVSGVYEQYFGPGTRLTVT.

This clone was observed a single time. The CDR3 protein is CASSGNRDLNTEAFF. The CDR3, as DNA: TGTGCCAGCTCAGGAAACCGGGACTTGAACACTGAAGCTTTCTTT. The V gene is TRBV18, the J gene TRBJ1-1; tentative D call: TRBD1 (5 bases). From germline, CDR1 is KGHSH and CDR2 LQKENI. This CDR3 region has 15 residues. Trimming cost V 5 bases and J 0 bases, with 13 bases left between them. Full variable domain (outside the CDR3, taken from reference TRBV18 and TRBJ1-1): NAGVMQNPRHLVRRRGQEARLRCSPMKGHSHVYWYRQLPEEGLKFMVYLQKENIIDESGMPKERFSAEFPKEGPSILRIQQVVRGDSAAYFCASSGNRDLNTEAFFGQGTRLTVV.

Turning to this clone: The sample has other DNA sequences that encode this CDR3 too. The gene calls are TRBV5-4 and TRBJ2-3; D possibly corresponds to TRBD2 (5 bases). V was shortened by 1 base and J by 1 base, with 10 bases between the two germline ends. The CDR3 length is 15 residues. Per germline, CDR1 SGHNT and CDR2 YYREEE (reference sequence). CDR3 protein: CASSLTLAGTDTQYF. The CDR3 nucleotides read TGTGCCAGCAGCTTGACGCTAGCTGGCACAGATACGCAGTATTTT.

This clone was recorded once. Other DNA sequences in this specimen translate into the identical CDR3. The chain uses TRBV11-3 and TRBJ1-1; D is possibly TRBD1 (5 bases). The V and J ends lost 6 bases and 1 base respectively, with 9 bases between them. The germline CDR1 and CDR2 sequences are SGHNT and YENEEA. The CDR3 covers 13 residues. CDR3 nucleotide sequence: TGTGCCAGCAGTCAAACAGGGAACACTGAAGCTTTCTTT. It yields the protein CASSQTGNTEAFF.

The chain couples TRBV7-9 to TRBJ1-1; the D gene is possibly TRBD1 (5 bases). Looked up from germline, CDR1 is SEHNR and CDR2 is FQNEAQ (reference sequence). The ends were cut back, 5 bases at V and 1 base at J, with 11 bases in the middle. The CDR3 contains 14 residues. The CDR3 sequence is CASSQGLGNTEAFF. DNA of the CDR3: TGTGCCAGCAGCCAGGGACTGGGGAACACTGAAGCTTTCTTT.

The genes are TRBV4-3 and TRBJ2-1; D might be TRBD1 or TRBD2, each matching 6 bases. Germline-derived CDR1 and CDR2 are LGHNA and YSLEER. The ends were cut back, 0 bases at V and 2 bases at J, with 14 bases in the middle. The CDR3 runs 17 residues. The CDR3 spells CASSQDIGGNPYNEQFF. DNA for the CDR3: TGCGCCAGCAGCCAAGATATAGGGGGGAACCCCTACAATGAGCAGTTCTTC.

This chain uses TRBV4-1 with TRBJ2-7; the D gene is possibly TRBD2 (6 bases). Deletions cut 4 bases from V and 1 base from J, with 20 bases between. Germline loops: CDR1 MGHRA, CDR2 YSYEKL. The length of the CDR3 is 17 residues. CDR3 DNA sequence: TGCGCCAGCAGCCTCGCCGTGGCGGCGGGAAAATCCTACGAGCAGTACTTC. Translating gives CASSLAVAAGKSYEQYF.

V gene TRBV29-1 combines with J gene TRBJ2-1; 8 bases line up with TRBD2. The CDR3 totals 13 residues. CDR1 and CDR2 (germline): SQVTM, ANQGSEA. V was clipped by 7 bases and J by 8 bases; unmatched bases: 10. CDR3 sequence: CSGTSPISHEQFF. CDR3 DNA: TGCAGCGGGACTAGCCCCATCTCCCATGAGCAGTTCTTC.

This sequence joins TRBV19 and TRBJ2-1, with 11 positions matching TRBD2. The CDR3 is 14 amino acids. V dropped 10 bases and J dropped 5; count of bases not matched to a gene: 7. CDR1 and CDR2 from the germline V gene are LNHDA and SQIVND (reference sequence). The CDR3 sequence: CATTGTSGNNEQFF. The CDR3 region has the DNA TGTGCCACCACCGGGACTAGCGGAAACAATGAGCAGTTCTTC.

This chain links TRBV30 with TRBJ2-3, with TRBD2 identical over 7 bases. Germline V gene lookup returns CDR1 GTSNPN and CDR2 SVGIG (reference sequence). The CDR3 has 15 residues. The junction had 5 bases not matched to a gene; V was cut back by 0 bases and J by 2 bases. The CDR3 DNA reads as TGTGCCTGGAGTGTCGGGGCGGGAGACACAGATACGCAGTATTTT. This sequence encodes CAWSVGAGDTDTQYF.

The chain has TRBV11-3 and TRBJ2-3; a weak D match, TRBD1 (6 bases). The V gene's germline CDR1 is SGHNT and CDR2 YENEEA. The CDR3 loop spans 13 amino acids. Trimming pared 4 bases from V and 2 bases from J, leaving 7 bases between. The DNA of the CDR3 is TGTGCCAGCAGCTCGGGACACACAGATACGCAGTATTTT. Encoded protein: CASSSGHTDTQYF.

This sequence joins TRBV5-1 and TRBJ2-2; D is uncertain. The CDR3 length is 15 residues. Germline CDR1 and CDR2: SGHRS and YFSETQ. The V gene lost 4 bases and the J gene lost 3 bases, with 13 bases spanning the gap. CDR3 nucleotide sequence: TGCGCCAGCAGCCATACTAAAACCTACACCGGGGAGCTGTTTTTT. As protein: CASSHTKTYTGELFF.

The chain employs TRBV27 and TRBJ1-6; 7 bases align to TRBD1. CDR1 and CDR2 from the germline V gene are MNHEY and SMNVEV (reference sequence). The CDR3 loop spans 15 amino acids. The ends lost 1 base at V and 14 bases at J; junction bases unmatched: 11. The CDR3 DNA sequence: TGTGCCAGCAGTTTATTAGGGACAGTGAAGGGAGCCCTCCACTTT. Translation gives CASSLLGTVKGALHF.

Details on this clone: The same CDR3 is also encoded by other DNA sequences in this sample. DNA of the CDR3: TGTGCCAGCAGCTTAGGGGGGACAGGTAATTCACCCCTCCACTTT. The encoded protein is CASSLGGTGNSPLHF. The V and J genes are TRBV11-2 and TRBJ1-6; 8 bases are shared with TRBD1. This CDR3 spans 15 amino acids. The V gene end was trimmed by 1 base and the J gene end by 6 bases; junction bases not matched to a gene: 2. Per the germline V gene, CDR1 is SGHAT and CDR2 is FQNNGV.

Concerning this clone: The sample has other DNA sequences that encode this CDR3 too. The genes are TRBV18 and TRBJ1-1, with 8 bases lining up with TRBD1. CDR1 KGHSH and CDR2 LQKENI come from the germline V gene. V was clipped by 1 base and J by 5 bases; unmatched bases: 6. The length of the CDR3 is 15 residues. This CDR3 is CASSPLGQGATEAFF. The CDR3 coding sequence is TGTGCCAGCTCACCACTCGGGCAGGGGGCAACTGAAGCTTTCTTT.

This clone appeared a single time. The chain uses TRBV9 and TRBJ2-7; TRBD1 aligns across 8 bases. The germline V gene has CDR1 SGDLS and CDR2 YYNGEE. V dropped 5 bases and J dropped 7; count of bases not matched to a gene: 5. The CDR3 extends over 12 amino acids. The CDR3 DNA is TGTGCCAGCAGTCGAACAGGGGGTGAGCAGTACTTC. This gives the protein CASSRTGGEQYF.

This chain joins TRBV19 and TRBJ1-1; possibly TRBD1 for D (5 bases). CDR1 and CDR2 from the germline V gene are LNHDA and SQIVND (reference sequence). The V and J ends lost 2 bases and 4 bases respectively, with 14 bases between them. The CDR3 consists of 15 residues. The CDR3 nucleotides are TGTGCCAGTAGTATAACCCCAGAGGGGACCACTGAAGCTTTCTTT. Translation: CASSITPEGTTEAFF.

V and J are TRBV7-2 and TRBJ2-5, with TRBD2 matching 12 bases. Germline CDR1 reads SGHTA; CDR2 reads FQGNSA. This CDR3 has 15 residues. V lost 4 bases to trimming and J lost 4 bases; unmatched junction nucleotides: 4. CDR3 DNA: TGTGCCAGCAGCTCCCTGACTAGCGGGAGAGAGACCCAGTACTTC. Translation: CASSSLTSGRETQYF.

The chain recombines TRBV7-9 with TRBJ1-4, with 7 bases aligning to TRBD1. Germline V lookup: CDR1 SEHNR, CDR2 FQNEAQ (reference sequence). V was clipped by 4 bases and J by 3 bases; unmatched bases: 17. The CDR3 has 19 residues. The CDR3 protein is CASSSYRQGGGLANEKLFF. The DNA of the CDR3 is TGTGCCAGCAGCTCCTACCGACAGGGCGGGGGGTTGGCTAATGAAAAACTGTTTTTT.

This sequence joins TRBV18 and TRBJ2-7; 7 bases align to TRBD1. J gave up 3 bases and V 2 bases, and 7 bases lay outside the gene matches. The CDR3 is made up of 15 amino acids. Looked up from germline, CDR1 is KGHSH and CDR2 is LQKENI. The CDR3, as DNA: TGTGCCAGCTCACCAGTTGCGGACAGGAGCTACGAGCAGTACTTC. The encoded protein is CASSPVADRSYEQYF.

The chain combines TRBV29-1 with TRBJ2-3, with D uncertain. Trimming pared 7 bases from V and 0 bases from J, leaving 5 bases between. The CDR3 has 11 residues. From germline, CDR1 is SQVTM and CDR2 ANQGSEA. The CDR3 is CSEASTDTQYF. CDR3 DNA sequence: TGCAGCGAGGCTAGCACAGATACGCAGTATTTT.

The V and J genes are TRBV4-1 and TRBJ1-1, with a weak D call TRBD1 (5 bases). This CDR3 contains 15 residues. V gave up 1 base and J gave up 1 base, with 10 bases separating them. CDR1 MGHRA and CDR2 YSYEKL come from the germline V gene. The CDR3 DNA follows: TGCGCCAGCAGCCAAGTCACAGGATCGAACACTGAAGCTTTCTTT. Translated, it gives CASSQVTGSNTEAFF.